This record looks at one TCR beta chain sequence and its context. Germline V CDR1 and CDR2: SGHAT, FQNNGV. The CDR3 sequence is 13 residues long. Deletions cut 5 bases from V and 9 bases from J, with 14 bases between. How the authors handled the data: Amplification from reference gene primers served as the basis for estimated nucleated cell counts. The assay was immunoSEQ multiplex PCR, and TCRdb's table has in-frame clones only and misses some. The V and J calls and clone size are taken from that table; D and trimming were inferred from the DNA. Of some 86,000 clones listed, 85% are singletons. These data come from a study of blood T cell repertoires in COVID-19. Study details: PBMCs, B-cell-depleted T cells, or T cells provided the cDNA or gDNA that made up the material.

The receptor comes from an older woman with acute or convalescent COVID-19. J is TRBJ2-4 and V is TRBV11-2; D is undetermined. The specimen sequenced was peripheral blood. The CDR3 DNA is TGTGCCAGCAGCAGAGAGGAGCAGACCATTCAGTACTTC. This gives the protein CASSREEQTIQYF. Variable domain in full (rest from reference TRBV11-2 and TRBJ2-4): EAGVAQSPRYKIIEKRQSVAFWCNPISGHATLYWYQQILGQGPKLLIQFQNNGVVDDSQLPKDRFSAERLKGVDSTLKIQPAKLEDSAVYLCASSREEQTIQYFGAGTRLSVL.